This T cell receptor (beta chain) was obtained from a study of CD8+ T cells in alopecia areata. Trimming stripped 3 bases from V and 4 bases from J, with 7 bases between. The CDR3 is 11 residues long. The V gene's germline CDR1 is DFQATT and CDR2 SNEGSKA (reference sequence). Details on this clone: At the DNA level, this CDR3 is encoded by other sequences in the same sample as well.

RNA extraction and reverse transcription yielded cDNA as sequencing template. The table came from immunoSEQ multiplex PCR; TCRdb's copy has only in-frame clones and leaves some out. The table shows 150,000 to 180,000 clones, with about 51% occurring only once. The source is a human donor with alopecia areata. This sample comprised CD8+ T cells sorted from blood, obtained at week 0. V and J are TRBV20-1 and TRBJ2-7; D gene unclear. DNA for the CDR3: TGCAGTGCTAGTGAGGAGTACGAGCAGTACTTC. Residues: CSASEEYEQYF.